These 19 T cell receptor beta chains share one sample of origin, sequenced in a study of control samples from healthy donors and cancer patients. TCRdb keeps only in-frame clones here, not all; method: immunoSEQ multiplex PCR. The sample has some 150,000 clones, around 96% seen once. Material: blood. These receptors were taken from a woman younger than 45 in good health.

The chain recombines TRBV6-2 or TRBV6-3 with TRBJ2-3, with a possible D match to TRBD1 (6 bases). The V end was cut by 6 bases, the J end by 8 bases, with 12 bases between. Per germline, CDR1 MNHEY and CDR2 SVGEGT. CDR3 length: 12 amino acids. CDR3 loop: CASSLSRGTQYF. DNA for the CDR3: TGTGCCAGCAGCCTCAGCAGGGGTACGCAGTATTTT.

J is TRBJ1-6 and V is TRBV11-2; 8 nucleotides agree with TRBD1. Germline loops: CDR1 SGHAT, CDR2 FQNNGV. V shed 6 bases and J 6 bases; nucleotides not matched to a gene: 7. The CDR3 runs to 15 residues. The CDR3 DNA follows: TGTGCCAGCAGTTTGGGCAGGGGGCCTAATTCACCCCTCCACTTT. Its translation is CASSLGRGPNSPLHF.

The chain has TRBV6-5 and TRBJ2-7, with D possibly matching TRBD2 (5 bases). Germline CDR1 MNHEY, CDR2 SVGAGI. This CDR3 spans 14 amino acids. Trimming cost V 5 bases and J 7 bases, with 18 bases left between them. The CDR3 nucleotides are TGTGCCAGCAGTACCTACGGGAAACTGAGGGAGCAGTACTTC. This codes for CASSTYGKLREQYF.

This chain uses TRBV23-1 with TRBJ2-7, with 7 bases that match TRBD2. TRBV23-1 is recorded as an ORF, its role being uncertain. This CDR3 is built from 12 residues. The trim removed 7 bases at V and 5 bases at J, leaving 5 bases unmatched. The CDR3 coding sequence is TGCGCCAGCATGACTGGGGGGGACGAGCAGTACTTC. Translation gives CASMTGGDEQYF.

In DNA, the CDR3 is TGTGCCAGCCGGACAGGGTTCCTCACCGGGGAGCTGTTTTTT. It encodes CASRTGFLTGELFF. The chain employs TRBV6-5 and TRBJ2-2; the match to TRBD1 covers 8 bases. Germline values: CDR1 MNHEY, CDR2 SVGAGI. Trimming cost V 8 bases and J 4 bases; bases outside gene matches: 6. The CDR3 consists of 14 residues.

The J gene is TRBJ2-1, the V gene TRBV6-2 or TRBV6-3; D may be TRBD2 (6 bases). Between the trimmed V and J ends, which lost 6 bases and 10 bases, there was a span of 10 bases. This CDR3 has 11 residues. The germline CDR1 and CDR2 sequences are MNHEY and SVGEGT. The CDR3 reads CASSLLAEQFF. CDR3 sequence (DNA): TGTGCCAGCAGCCTCCTAGCGGAGCAGTTCTTC.

The chain recombines TRBV28 with TRBJ1-5; 8 bases match TRBD1. Per germline, CDR1 MDHEN and CDR2 SYDVKM. V lost 7 bases to trimming and J lost 7 bases; unmatched junction nucleotides: 6. The CDR3 runs to 13 residues. Here the CDR3 reads CASKIQGVQPQHF. DNA for the CDR3: TGTGCCAGCAAAATACAGGGGGTCCAGCCCCAGCATTTT.

The count of this clone is one. The gene calls are TRBV4-1 and TRBJ1-4; unclear D gene. Trimming took off 1 base at V and 7 bases at J, with 13 bases between the two ends. This CDR3 spans 15 amino acids. CDR1 is MGHRA and CDR2 is YSYEKL in the germline V gene. The CDR3 region is CASSQAGSMGEKLFF. The CDR3 DNA follows: TGCGCCAGCAGCCAAGCTGGGAGCATGGGTGAAAAACTGTTTTTT.

J is TRBJ2-1 and V is TRBV30; 9 positions agree with TRBD2. The CDR3 has 14 amino acids. CDR1 is GTSNPN, CDR2 SVGIG, per germline (reference sequence). Trimming cost V 5 bases and J 8 bases; bases outside gene matches: 10. The CDR3 is CAWGDGGGAYEQFF. CDR3 DNA sequence: TGTGCCTGGGGAGATGGCGGGGGGGCTTATGAGCAGTTCTTC.

The chain links TRBV18 to TRBJ1-1; D remains ambiguous. The ends were cut back, 1 base at V and 1 base at J, with 10 bases in the middle. Looked up from germline, CDR1 is KGHSH and CDR2 is LQKENI. The CDR3 sequence is 15 residues long. The CDR3 here is CASSPLADKNTEAFF. The DNA for the CDR3 is TGTGCCAGCTCACCACTCGCCGACAAGAACACTGAAGCTTTCTTT. Looking up the rest from reference TRBV18 and TRBJ1-1 gives the full variable domain: NAGVMQNPRHLVRRRGQEARLRCSPMKGHSHVYWYRQLPEEGLKFMVYLQKENIIDESGMPKERFSAEFPKEGPSILRIQQVVRGDSAAYFCASSPLADKNTEAFFGQGTRLTVV.

J is TRBJ1-1 and V is TRBV3-1 (or the pseudogene TRBV3-2); D might be TRBD1 (6 bases). CDR1 is LGHDT, CDR2 YNNKEL, per germline (reference sequence). This CDR3 is 12 amino acids long. V shed 3 bases and J shed 11 bases, with 13 bases lying between them. The CDR3 bases are TGTGCCAGCAGCCACCAGGGGTTGGGGGCTTTCTTT. Translating gives CASSHQGLGAFF.

This clone showed up just once. The chain couples TRBV7-9 to TRBJ1-4, with D uncertain. This CDR3 is built from 14 residues. Germline V gene sequence: CDR1 SEHNR, CDR2 FQNEAQ (reference sequence). V dropped 2 bases and J dropped 5 bases, with 9 bases sitting between them. The CDR3 loop reads CASSLHNGNEKLFF. CDR3 coding DNA: TGTGCCAGCAGCTTACATAACGGGAATGAAAAACTGTTTTTT.

This clone was seen just once. In nucleotides, the CDR3 is TGTGCCAGCAGCTTGTCGCCAGGGATGAACACTGAAGCTTTCTTT. This gives the protein CASSLSPGMNTEAFF. The genes are TRBV5-4 and TRBJ1-1, with D tentatively TRBD1 (5 bases). V was clipped by 1 base and J by 0 bases, with 10 bases between them. CDR3 length: 15 residues. Germline lookup yields CDR1 SGHNT and CDR2 YYREEE (reference sequence). Based on the CDR3 plus reference TRBV5-4 and TRBJ1-1, the full variable domain is ETGVTQSPTHLIKTRGQQVTLRCSSQSGHNTVSWYQQALGQGPQFIFQYYREEENGRGNFPPRFSGLQFPNYSSELNVNALELDDSALYLCASSLSPGMNTEAFFGQGTRLTVV.

The chain combines TRBV7-6 with TRBJ1-1; possibly TRBD1 for D (5 bases). The CDR3 length is 13 residues. The V end lost 1 base, the J end lost 3 bases, and 6 bases lay between the germline ends. CDR1 is SGHVS and CDR2 is FNYEAQ in the germline V gene. The CDR3 DNA reads TGTGCCAGCAGCTTAGTCAGGGACACTGAAGCTTTCTTT. Its translation is CASSLVRDTEAFF.

V usage is TRBV30 and J usage is TRBJ1-5; D possibly corresponds to TRBD1 (6 bases). Germline V gives CDR1 GTSNPN, CDR2 SVGIG (reference sequence). V lost 2 bases to trimming and J lost 6 bases, with 14 bases between them. The CDR3 covers 14 residues. The CDR3 spells CAWSWNRVGQPQHF. The DNA of the CDR3 is TGTGCCTGGAGTTGGAACAGGGTAGGTCAGCCCCAGCATTTT.

The CDR3 bases are TGTGCCAGCTCACCTAGCAGGGGGCAAGGTGAAAAACTGTTTTTT. Amino acid sequence: CASSPSRGQGEKLFF. The V and J genes are TRBV18 and TRBJ1-4; 8 bases align to TRBD1. The trim removed 3 bases at V and 7 bases at J, leaving 7 bases unmatched. The CDR3 runs to 15 residues. Germline CDR1 reads KGHSH; CDR2 reads LQKENI. The full variable domain, its missing parts supplied by reference TRBV18 and TRBJ1-4, is NAGVMQNPRHLVRRRGQEARLRCSPMKGHSHVYWYRQLPEEGLKFMVYLQKENIIDESGMPKERFSAEFPKEGPSILRIQQVVRGDSAAYFCASSPSRGQGEKLFFGSGTQLSVL.

This sequence joins TRBV19 and TRBJ2-1, with D unresolved. The CDR3 runs to 13 residues. V was shortened by 7 bases and J by 5 bases, with 12 bases between the two germline ends. Germline V gene sequence: CDR1 LNHDA, CDR2 SQIVND (reference sequence). This CDR3 is CASKEKVDNEQFF. The CDR3 DNA reads TGTGCCAGTAAGGAAAAGGTCGACAATGAGCAGTTCTTC.

The chain uses TRBV9 and TRBJ2-3, with D possibly matching TRBD2 (5 bases). The germline V and J ends were trimmed by 4 bases and 0 bases, with 12 bases remaining between them. Germline assignment: CDR1 SGDLS and CDR2 YYNGEE. This CDR3 region has 15 residues. The DNA for the CDR3 is TGTGCCAGCAGCATCTGGGCTAGCAGCACAGATACGCAGTATTTT. Translated, it gives CASSIWASSTDTQYF.

The genes are TRBV11-1 and TRBJ2-7; D is uncertain. The CDR3 totals 13 residues. Germline V lookup: CDR1 SGHAT, CDR2 FQDESV (reference sequence). With 0 bases removed from V and 5 bases from J, the gap between germline ends came to 8 bases. CDR3 amino acids: CASSLARGDEQYF. Written as DNA, the CDR3 is TGTGCCAGCAGCTTAGCGCGAGGAGACGAGCAGTACTTC.